The next 22 T cell receptor beta chains were all read from a single sample in a study of CD4 T cell repertoires in COVID-19 listed by TCRdb under 2021. To prepare the library, the immunoSEQ multiplex PCR assay was applied. Sourced from immuneACCESS, this table was stored by TCRdb with only in-frame sequences that have V and J called. A share of the clones is absent; for the studies checked, an unresolved V gene accounts for under half, and the remainder has no known explanation. This sample comprises about 24,000 clones, 93% of them detected only once. Clones ranked in the top ten supply about 0.66% of the sample. Uncultured memory T cell samples were sequenced directly after ex vivo isolation. The sample here was circulating follicular helper CD4+ T cells (cTfh) from blood, taken before the COVID-19 pandemic. The cell subset or site label corresponds to: circulating T follicular helper cells. Source of these receptors: a human donor who had COVID-19.

This chain uses TRBV4-1 with TRBJ2-7, with 13 bases matching TRBD2. V gave up 2 bases and J gave up 5 bases; unmatched junction bases: 12. Germline values: CDR1 MGHRA, CDR2 YSYEKL. The CDR3 has 18 residues. The CDR3 coding sequence is TGCGCCAGCAGCCAACTGGACATGGGACTAGCGGGAACCCACGAGCAGTACTTC. Translated: CASSQLDMGLAGTHEQYF.

The V call is TRBV30, the J call TRBJ1-1; D is ambiguous. Germline CDR1 GTSNPN, CDR2 SVGIG (reference sequence). This CDR3 is 13 amino acids long. V dropped 3 bases and J dropped 0 bases, with 8 bases sitting between them. DNA of the CDR3: TGTGCCTGGAGCCACATCGTGAACACTGAAGCTTTCTTT. Translated, it gives CAWSHIVNTEAFF.

V is TRBV6-4 and J is TRBJ2-3, with 9 nucleotides matching TRBD1. This CDR3 region has 15 residues. Germline V CDR1 and CDR2: MRHNA, SNTAGT. V gave up 5 bases and J gave up 6 bases; unmatched junction bases: 9. The CDR3 protein is CASSPTGGKGDTQYF. The CDR3 DNA is TGTGCCAGCAGTCCGACAGGGGGGAAGGGGGATACGCAGTATTTT.

The rearrangement links TRBV5-4 to TRBJ1-1; D gene unclear. Trimming pared 4 bases from V and 4 bases from J, leaving 14 bases between. Germline CDR1 reads SGHNT; CDR2 reads YYREEE (reference sequence). This CDR3 has 14 amino acids. The DNA for the CDR3 is TGTGCCAGCAGCCGTCCTGGTGATAGCACTGAAGCTTTCTTT. This gives the protein CASSRPGDSTEAFF. The full variable domain, in which reference TRBV5-4 and TRBJ1-1 provide the parts outside the CDR3, is ETGVTQSPTHLIKTRGQQVTLRCSSQSGHNTVSWYQQALGQGPQFIFQYYREEENGRGNFPPRFSGLQFPNYSSELNVNALELDDSALYLCASSRPGDSTEAFFGQGTRLTVV.

The chain recombines TRBV6-6 with TRBJ1-1; D gene ambiguous. Trimming pared 6 bases from V and 1 base from J, leaving 9 bases between. CDR1 and CDR2 from the germline V gene are MNHNY and SVGAGI (reference sequence). CDR3 length equals 13 residues. CDR3 residues: CASSRTGNTEAFF. In nucleotides, the CDR3 is TGTGCCAGCAGCCGGACTGGGAACACTGAAGCTTTCTTT.

The chain links TRBV19 to TRBJ1-2, with TRBD1 identical over 9 bases. CDR1 is LNHDA and CDR2 is SQIVND in the germline V gene (reference sequence). Trimming took 8 bases from V and 3 from J; bases not matched to a gene: 1. The CDR3 is 12 residues long. The CDR3 here is CASRDRDYGYTF. The CDR3, as DNA: TGTGCCAGTCGGGACAGGGACTATGGCTACACCTTC.

This chain uses TRBV6-1 with TRBJ1-5; D remains ambiguous. The CDR3 runs to 11 residues. Trimming took off 6 bases at V and 3 bases at J, with 3 bases between the two ends. Germline assignment: CDR1 MNHNS and CDR2 SASEGT. CDR3 protein: CASSVNQPQHF. In DNA form, the CDR3 reads TGTGCCAGCAGCGTCAATCAGCCCCAGCATTTT.

The DNA of the CDR3 is TGTGCCAGTAGTCCCACAGGGGTTGGCTCTGAAGCTTTCTTT. This encodes CASSPTGVGSEAFF. The chain links TRBV19 to TRBJ1-1; 7 bases are shared with TRBD1. V was clipped by 5 bases and J by 6 bases; unmatched bases: 9. The length of the CDR3 is 14 residues. The germline V gene has CDR1 LNHDA and CDR2 SQIVND (reference sequence). The whole variable domain, filled in from reference TRBV19 and TRBJ1-1, reads DGGITQSPKYLFRKEGQNVTLSCEQNLNHDAMYWYRQDPGQGLRLIYYSQIVNDFQKGDIAEGYSVSREKKESFPLTVTSAQKNPTAFYLCASSPTGVGSEAFFGQGTRLTVV.

As DNA, the CDR3 is TGTGCCAGCAGCCAAGACGGAGGGGACTATGGCTACACCTTC. Translated, it gives CASSQDGGDYGYTF. The gene calls are TRBV4-2 and TRBJ1-2; D possibly corresponds to TRBD1 (5 bases). Trimming shortened V by 0 bases and J by 3 bases, and 8 bases separated the two germline ends. This CDR3 has 14 residues. Germline V gives CDR1 LGHNA, CDR2 YNFKEQ.

The CDR3, as DNA: TGTGCCAGCAGCTTACTTACCGGTTTCGCCGGGGAGCTGTTTTTT. Translated: CASSLLTGFAGELFF. The chain recombines TRBV7-9 with TRBJ2-2, with D unresolved. CDR3 length: 15 amino acids. Trimming removed 2 bases at V and 6 bases at J, with 13 bases between. Germline V CDR1 and CDR2: SEHNR, FQNEAQ (reference sequence).

The J gene is TRBJ1-1, the V gene TRBV6-5, with a tentative D call TRBD1 (5 bases). V was trimmed by 4 bases and J by 8 bases, leaving 8 bases between them. Germline CDR1 MNHEY, CDR2 SVGAGI. This CDR3 contains 11 residues. As DNA, the CDR3 is TGTGCCAGCAGTTCCAGACAGGAAGCTTTCTTT. It translates to CASSSRQEAFF.

CDR3 sequence (DNA): TGTGCCAGCAGTGTGACGACAGGGGGAAAGTATGGCTACACCTTC. As protein: CASSVTTGGKYGYTF. The chain couples TRBV6-4 to TRBJ1-2, with 9 nucleotides matching TRBD1. The CDR3 consists of 15 residues. V was clipped by 4 bases and J by 5 bases; unmatched bases: 8. Germline loops: CDR1 MRHNA, CDR2 SNTAGT.

This clone was picked up one time. This sequence joins TRBV18 and TRBJ1-1; weak D call: TRBD1 (5 bases). This CDR3 region has 19 residues. The V gene's germline CDR1 is KGHSH and CDR2 LQKENI. V was trimmed by 4 bases and J by 3 bases, leaving 27 bases between them. The CDR3 loop is CASSLLPRVLQGWDTEAFF. For the CDR3, the DNA is TGTGCCAGCTCACTCCTACCCCGGGTCCTTCAGGGATGGGACACTGAAGCTTTCTTT.

The chain has TRBV28 and TRBJ1-1; 7 positions agree with TRBD1. The ends lost 6 bases at V and 3 bases at J; junction bases unmatched: 7. Germline-derived CDR1 and CDR2 are MDHEN and SYDVKM. This CDR3 is 14 amino acids long. CDR3 nucleotide sequence: TGTGCCAGCAGGCGAGGGGGCTCGGACACTGAAGCTTTCTTT. It is translated as CASRRGGSDTEAFF.

This chain joins TRBV4-2 and TRBJ2-3; the D gene is possibly TRBD2 (7 bases). CDR3 length equals 16 residues. V lost 1 base and J lost 3, with 14 bases in between. The germline V gene encodes CDR1 LGHNA and CDR2 YNFKEQ. The CDR3 region is CASSQGAGAGTDTQYF. CDR3 coding DNA: TGTGCCAGCAGCCAAGGGGCGGGGGCGGGTACAGATACGCAGTATTTT.

V is TRBV6-5 and J is TRBJ2-7; 7 bases agree with TRBD1. Germline-derived CDR1 and CDR2 are MNHEY and SVGAGI. V lost 5 bases and J lost 6; bases outside the gene matches: 13. The CDR3 has 15 residues. As DNA, the CDR3 is TGTGCCAGCAGTCGTAAACCGACAGGGAGTCCCGAGCAGTACTTC. Amino acid sequence: CASSRKPTGSPEQYF.

J is TRBJ2-7 and V is TRBV30; 7 bases fit TRBD2. J gave up 3 bases and V 5 bases, and 4 bases lay outside the gene matches. From germline, CDR1 is GTSNPN and CDR2 SVGIG (reference sequence). This CDR3 comprises 12 residues. CDR3: CAWCLADYEQYF. The CDR3 nucleotides are TGTGCCTGGTGTCTAGCGGACTACGAGCAGTACTTC. The full variable domain, rest sourced from reference TRBV30 and TRBJ2-7, is SQTIHQWPATLVQPVGSPLSLECTVEGTSNPNLYWYRQAAGRGLQLLFYSVGIGQISSEVPQNLSASRPQDRQFILSSKKLLLSDSGFYLCAWCLADYEQYFGPGTRLTVT.

The genes are TRBV10-2 and TRBJ2-7; D perhaps matches TRBD2 (6 bases). The CDR3 is 14 amino acids. V lost 5 bases and J lost 5, with 16 bases in between. Looked up from germline, CDR1 is WSHSY and CDR2 is SAAADI. Here the CDR3 reads CASSPGLPKHEQYF. For the CDR3, the DNA is TGCGCCAGCAGTCCGGGACTCCCTAAGCACGAGCAGTACTTC.

The gene calls are TRBV5-1 and TRBJ2-3; tentatively, D is TRBD2 (6 bases). V was shortened by 2 bases and J by 1 base, with 8 bases between the two germline ends. This CDR3 contains 14 residues. From germline, CDR1 is SGHRS and CDR2 YFSETQ. The CDR3 nucleotides are TGCGCCAGCAGCTTCAGGAGGGGCACAGATACGCAGTATTTT. It yields the protein CASSFRRGTDTQYF.

The V gene is TRBV28, the J gene TRBJ1-1; 7 bases map to TRBD1. The germline V gene has CDR1 MDHEN and CDR2 SYDVKM. V shed 8 bases and J 0 bases; nucleotides not matched to a gene: 6. CDR3 length: 14 residues. CDR3 in DNA: TGTGCCAGCCTGGGGCAGGGGGTGAACACTGAAGCTTTCTTT. It translates to CASLGQGVNTEAFF.

The rearrangement joins TRBV14 to TRBJ2-7; 14 bases line up with TRBD2. CDR1 is SGHDN, CDR2 FVKESK, per germline. This CDR3 is built from 19 residues. Germline trimming cut 4 bases from V and 6 bases from J; bases unmatched to any gene: 17. The CDR3 bases are TGTGCCAGCAGCCGCGGGCCTCCCGGGACTAGCGGGAGAAACGGCGAGCAGTACTTC. This codes for CASSRGPPGTSGRNGEQYF.

The V call is TRBV5-1, the J call TRBJ2-3; 13 nucleotides agree with TRBD2. CDR3 length: 15 amino acids. Germline V gene sequence: CDR1 SGHRS, CDR2 YFSETQ. The ends lost 5 bases at V and 4 bases at J; junction bases unmatched: 4. The CDR3: CASREGLAGPDTQYF. In DNA, the CDR3 is TGCGCCAGCAGGGAGGGACTAGCGGGACCAGATACGCAGTATTTT.